This T cell receptor beta chain was captured in a study of control samples from healthy donors and cancer patients. Profiling relied on immunoSEQ multiplex PCR, and the TCRdb table lists in-frame clones only, not all of them. The table has fewer than 60,000 clones, around 87% seen once. The clonotype comes from a woman in her sixties with lung cancer. Source material: PBMCs.

The DNA of the CDR3 is TGTGCCAGCAGTCTACCGGGACTCGCGGGTGGAGAGCAGTACTTC. Translated, it gives CASSLPGLAGGEQYF. The chain combines TRBV28 with TRBJ2-7, with TRBD2 as a possible D gene (6 bases). Germline-derived CDR1 and CDR2 are MDHEN and SYDVKM. V lost 5 bases to trimming and J lost 7 bases, with 21 bases between them. The CDR3 runs 15 residues.